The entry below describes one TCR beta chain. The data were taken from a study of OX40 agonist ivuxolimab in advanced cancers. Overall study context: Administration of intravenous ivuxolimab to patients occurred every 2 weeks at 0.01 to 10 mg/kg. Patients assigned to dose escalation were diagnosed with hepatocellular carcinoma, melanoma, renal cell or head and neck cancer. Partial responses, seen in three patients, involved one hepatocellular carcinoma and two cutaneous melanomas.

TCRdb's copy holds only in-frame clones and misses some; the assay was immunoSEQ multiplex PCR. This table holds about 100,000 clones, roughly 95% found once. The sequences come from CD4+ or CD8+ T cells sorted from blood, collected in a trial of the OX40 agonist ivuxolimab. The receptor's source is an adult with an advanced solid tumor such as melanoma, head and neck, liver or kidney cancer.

The CDR3, as DNA: TGTGCCAGCAGTGAAAGACTAGCGGGGGCCTACGAGCAGTACTTC. It yields the protein CASSERLAGAYEQYF. The chain uses TRBV6-1 and TRBJ2-7; TRBD2 agrees at 12 bases. The CDR3 is 15 residues long. Germline CDR1 reads MNHNS; CDR2 reads SASEGT. The V gene end was trimmed by 2 bases and the J gene end by 2 bases; junction bases not matched to a gene: 1.